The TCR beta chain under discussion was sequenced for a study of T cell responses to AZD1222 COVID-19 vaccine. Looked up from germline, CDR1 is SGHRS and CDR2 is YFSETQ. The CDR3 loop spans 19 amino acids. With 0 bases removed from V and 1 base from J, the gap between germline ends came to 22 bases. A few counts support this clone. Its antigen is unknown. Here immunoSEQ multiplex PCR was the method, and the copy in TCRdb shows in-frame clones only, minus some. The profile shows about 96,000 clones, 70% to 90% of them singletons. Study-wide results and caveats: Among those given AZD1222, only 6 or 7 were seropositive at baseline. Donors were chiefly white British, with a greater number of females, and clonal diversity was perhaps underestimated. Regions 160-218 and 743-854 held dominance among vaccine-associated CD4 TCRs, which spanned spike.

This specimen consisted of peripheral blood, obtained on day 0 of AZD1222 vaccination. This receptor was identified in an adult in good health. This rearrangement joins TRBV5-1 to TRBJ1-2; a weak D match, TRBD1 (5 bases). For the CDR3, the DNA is TGCGCCAGCAGCTTGGCCGAGGTGAGGGGCCAAGGGGTTAACTATGGCTACACCTTC. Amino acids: CASSLAEVRGQGVNYGYTF.